The clone carrying this T cell receptor (beta chain) was observed a handful of times. Antigen unknown. The sample originates from a study of cytomegalovirus exposure and HLA in healthy donors. Study-wide findings and caveats: Presence/absence analyses took donor sequencing depth as roughly uniform.

The CDR3 contains 11 residues. V lost 6 bases, J lost 8 bases, and 11 bases lay in between. In germline, CDR1 is DFQATT, CDR2 SNEGSKA (reference sequence). The primer mix had 60 Vbeta and 13 Jbeta primers. TCRdb's copy holds only in-frame clones and misses some; the assay was immunoSEQ multiplex PCR. The table has around 220,000 clones, roughly 80% seen once. Sequencing used PBMCs. The rearrangement uses TRBV20-1 and TRBJ2-1; D is unresolved. This clonotype was sampled from a middle-aged man in good health and CMV-seronegative. The CDR3: CSASTSHEQFF. In DNA form, the CDR3 reads TGCAGTGCGTCAACTTCCCATGAGCAGTTCTTC.